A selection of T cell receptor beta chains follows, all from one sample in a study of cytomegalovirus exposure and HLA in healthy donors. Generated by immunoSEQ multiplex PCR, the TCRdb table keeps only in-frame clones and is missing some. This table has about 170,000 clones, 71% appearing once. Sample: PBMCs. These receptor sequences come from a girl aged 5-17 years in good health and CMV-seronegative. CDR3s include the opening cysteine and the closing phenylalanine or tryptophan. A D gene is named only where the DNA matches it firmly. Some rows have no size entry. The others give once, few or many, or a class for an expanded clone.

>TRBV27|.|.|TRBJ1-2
CASSADNLYGYTF
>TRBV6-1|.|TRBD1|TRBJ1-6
CASSSGTGINSPLHF
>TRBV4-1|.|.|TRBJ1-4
CASSLNLGGQNTEKLFF
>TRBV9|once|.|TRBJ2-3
CASGHDTQYF
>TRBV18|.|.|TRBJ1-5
CASSPSDQPQHF
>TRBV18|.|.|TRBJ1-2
CASSPIEEGGSGGYTF
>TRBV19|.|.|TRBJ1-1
CASTSTVTAYDEAFF
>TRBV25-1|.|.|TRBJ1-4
CASSEYLGLYEKLFF
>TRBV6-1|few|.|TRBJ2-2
CASSENIDTKYTGELFF
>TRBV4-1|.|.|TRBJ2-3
CASTSIPSTDTQYF
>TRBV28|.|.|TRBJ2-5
CASRGSETQYF
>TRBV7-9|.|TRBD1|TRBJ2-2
CASSSGGQGWAGELFF
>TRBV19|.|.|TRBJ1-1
CASKTPGMNTEAFF
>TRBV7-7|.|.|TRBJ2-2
CASSLETSLFPSGELFF
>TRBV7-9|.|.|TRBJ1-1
CASSLFGGIVNTEAFF
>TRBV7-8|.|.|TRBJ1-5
CASSLDREPQHF
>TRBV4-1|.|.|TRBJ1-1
CASSQGGGGGSMNTEAFF
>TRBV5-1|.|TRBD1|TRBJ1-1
CASSVGTGRTEAFF
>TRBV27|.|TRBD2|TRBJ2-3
CASSLSGGLSTDTQYF
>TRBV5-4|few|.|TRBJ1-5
CATGRGNNQPQHF
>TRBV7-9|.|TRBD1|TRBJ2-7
CASSLSPGGGRGHEQYF
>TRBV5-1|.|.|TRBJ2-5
CASSLAVGYQETQYF
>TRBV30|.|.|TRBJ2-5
CAWANSDLETQYF
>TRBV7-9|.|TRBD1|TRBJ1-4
CASSDRDRGSGEKLFF
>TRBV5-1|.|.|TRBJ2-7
CASSSRVDSYEQYF
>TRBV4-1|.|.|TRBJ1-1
CASSQRSHYMNTEAFF
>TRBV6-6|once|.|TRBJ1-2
CASSYPESGYTF
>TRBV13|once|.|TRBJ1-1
CASSLTGASNTEAFF
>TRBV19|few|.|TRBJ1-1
CASSTSRGTAEAFF
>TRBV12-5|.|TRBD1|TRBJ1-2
CASGTGDPSNYGYTF
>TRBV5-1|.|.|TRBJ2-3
CATGNPGGSVDTQYF
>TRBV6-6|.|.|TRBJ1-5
CASSYSEDSNQPQHF
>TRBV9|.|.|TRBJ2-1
CASSVEAGRNEQFF
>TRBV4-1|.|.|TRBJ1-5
CASSQDQEHQPQHF
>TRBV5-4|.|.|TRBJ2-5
CASSLLADTETQYF
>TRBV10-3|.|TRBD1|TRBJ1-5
CAIQGQGGGQPQHF
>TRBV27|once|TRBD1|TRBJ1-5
CASSPTGGKPQHF
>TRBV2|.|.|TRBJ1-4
CASTPGRGPDEKLFF
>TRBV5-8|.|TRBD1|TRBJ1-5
CASSPYGTGDNQPQHF
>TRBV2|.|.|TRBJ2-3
CASSSTGSTDTQYF
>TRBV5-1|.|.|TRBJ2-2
CASRIRVGTGELFF
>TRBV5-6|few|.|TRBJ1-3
CASSRWASGNTIYF
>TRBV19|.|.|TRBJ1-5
CASSMGGRRNQPQHF
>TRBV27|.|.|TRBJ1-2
CASSFGRGGLDNYGYTF
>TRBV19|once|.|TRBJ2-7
CASSIGSSYEQYF
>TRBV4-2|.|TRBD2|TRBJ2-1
CASSQTRLAGLRDEQFF
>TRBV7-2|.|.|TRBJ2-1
CASSSPSWGVGLVNEQFF
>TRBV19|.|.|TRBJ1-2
CASTLPAGRMGYTF
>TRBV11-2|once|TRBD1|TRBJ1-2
CASSLVKGAPRGYTF
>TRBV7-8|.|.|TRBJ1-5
CASSLARRPNQPQHF
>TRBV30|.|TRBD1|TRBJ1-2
CAWLPTQGGRWGDYGYTF
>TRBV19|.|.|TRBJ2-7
CASRPQGRGYEQYF